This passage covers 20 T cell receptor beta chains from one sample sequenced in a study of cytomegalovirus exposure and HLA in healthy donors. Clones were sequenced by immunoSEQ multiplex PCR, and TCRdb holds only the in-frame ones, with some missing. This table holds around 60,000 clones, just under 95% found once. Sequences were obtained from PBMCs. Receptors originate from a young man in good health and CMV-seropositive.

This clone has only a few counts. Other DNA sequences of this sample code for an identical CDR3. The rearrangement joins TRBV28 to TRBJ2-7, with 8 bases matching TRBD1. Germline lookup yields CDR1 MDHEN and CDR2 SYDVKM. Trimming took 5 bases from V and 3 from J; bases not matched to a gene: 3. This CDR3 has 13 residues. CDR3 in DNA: TGTGCCAGCAGTACAGGGGGGTTCTACGAGCAGTACTTC. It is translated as CASSTGGFYEQYF.

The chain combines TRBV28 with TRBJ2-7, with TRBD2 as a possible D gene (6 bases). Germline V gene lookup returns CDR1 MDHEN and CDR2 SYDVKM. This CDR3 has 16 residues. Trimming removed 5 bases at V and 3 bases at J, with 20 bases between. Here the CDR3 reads CASSITSAGLIYEQYF. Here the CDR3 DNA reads TGTGCCAGCAGTATCACCTCGGCGGGACTGATCTACGAGCAGTACTTC.

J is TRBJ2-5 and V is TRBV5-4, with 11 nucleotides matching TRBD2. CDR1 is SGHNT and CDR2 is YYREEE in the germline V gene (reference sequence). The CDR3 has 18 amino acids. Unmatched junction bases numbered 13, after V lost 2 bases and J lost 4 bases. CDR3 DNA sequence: TGTGCCAGCAGCTTTTCAATCTTGGGACTAGCGGAGGGAGAGACCCAGTACTTC. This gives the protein CASSFSILGLAEGETQYF.

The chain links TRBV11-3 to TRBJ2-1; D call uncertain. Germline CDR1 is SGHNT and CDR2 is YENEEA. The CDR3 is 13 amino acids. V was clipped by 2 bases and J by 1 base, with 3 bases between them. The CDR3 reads CASSLTSYNEQFF. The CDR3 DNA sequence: TGTGCCAGCAGCTTAACTTCCTACAATGAGCAGTTCTTC.

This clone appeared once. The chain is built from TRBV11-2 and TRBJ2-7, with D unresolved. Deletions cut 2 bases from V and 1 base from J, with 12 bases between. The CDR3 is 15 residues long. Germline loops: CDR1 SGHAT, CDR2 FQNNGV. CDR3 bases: TGTGCCAGCAGCTTACTCCCGAGCATATCCTACGAGCAGTACTTC. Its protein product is CASSLLPSISYEQYF.

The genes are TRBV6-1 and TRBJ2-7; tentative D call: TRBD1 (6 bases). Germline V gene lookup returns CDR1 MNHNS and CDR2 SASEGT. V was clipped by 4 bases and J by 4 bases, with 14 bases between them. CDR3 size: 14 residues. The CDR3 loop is CASSVETGGYEQYF. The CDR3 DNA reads TGTGCCAGCAGTGTTGAGACAGGAGGTTACGAGCAGTACTTC.

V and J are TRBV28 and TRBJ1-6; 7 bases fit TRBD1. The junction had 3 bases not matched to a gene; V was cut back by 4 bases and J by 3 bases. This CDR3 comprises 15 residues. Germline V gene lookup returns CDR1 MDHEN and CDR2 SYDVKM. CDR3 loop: CASSSGQIYNSPLHF. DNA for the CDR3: TGTGCCAGCAGTTCGGGACAGATCTATAATTCACCCCTCCACTTT.

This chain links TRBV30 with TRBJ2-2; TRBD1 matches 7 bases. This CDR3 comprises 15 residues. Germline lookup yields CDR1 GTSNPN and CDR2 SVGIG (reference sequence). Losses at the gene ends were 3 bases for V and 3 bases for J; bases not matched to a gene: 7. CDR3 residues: CAWRIDRVDTGELFF. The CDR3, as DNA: TGTGCCTGGAGGATAGACAGGGTCGACACCGGGGAGCTGTTTTTT.

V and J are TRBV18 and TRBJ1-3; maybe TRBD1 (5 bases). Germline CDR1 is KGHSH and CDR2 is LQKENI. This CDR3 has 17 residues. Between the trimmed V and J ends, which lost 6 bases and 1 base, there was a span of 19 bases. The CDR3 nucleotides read TGTGCCAGCTCCATCGATTCCAGGACACTATCTGGAAACACCATATATTTT. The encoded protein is CASSIDSRTLSGNTIYF. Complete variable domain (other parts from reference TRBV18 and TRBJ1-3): NAGVMQNPRHLVRRRGQEARLRCSPMKGHSHVYWYRQLPEEGLKFMVYLQKENIIDESGMPKERFSAEFPKEGPSILRIQQVVRGDSAAYFCASSIDSRTLSGNTIYFGEGSWLTVV.

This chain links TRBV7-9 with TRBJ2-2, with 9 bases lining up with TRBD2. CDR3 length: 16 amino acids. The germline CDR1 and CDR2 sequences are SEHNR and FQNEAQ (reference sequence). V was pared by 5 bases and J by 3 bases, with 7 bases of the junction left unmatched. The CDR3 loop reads CASSQGTSYYTGELFF. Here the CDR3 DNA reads TGTGCCAGCAGCCAAGGGACTAGCTACTACACCGGGGAGCTGTTTTTT.

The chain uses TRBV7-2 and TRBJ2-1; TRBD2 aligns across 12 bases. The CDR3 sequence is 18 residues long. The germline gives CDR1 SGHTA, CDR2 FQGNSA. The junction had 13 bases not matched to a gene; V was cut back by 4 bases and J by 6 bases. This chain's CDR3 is CASSSPSGRASFANEQFF. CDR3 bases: TGTGCCAGCAGCTCTCCTAGCGGGAGGGCCTCCTTTGCCAATGAGCAGTTCTTC.

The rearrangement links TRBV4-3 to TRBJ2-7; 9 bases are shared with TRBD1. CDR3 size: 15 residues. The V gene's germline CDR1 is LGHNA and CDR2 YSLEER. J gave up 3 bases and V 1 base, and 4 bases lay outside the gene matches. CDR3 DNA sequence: TGCGCCAGCAGCCAAGTCACAGGGGGCGGCTACGAGCAGTACTTC. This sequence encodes CASSQVTGGGYEQYF.

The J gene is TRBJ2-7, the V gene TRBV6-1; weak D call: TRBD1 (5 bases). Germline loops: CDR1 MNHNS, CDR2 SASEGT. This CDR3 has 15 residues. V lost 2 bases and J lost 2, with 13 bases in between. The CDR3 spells CASSELGQGTYEQYF. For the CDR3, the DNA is TGTGCCAGCAGTGAATTGGGGCAAGGAACCTACGAGCAGTACTTC.

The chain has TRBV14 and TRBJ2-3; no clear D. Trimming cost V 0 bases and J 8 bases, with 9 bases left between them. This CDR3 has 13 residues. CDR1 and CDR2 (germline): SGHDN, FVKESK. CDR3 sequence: CASSQEVSGTQYF. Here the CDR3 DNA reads TGTGCCAGCAGCCAAGAAGTATCGGGTACGCAGTATTTT.

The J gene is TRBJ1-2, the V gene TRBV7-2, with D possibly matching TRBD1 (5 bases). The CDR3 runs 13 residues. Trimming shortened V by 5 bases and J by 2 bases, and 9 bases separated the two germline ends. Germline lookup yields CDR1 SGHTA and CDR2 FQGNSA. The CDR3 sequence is CASSMDTNYGYTF. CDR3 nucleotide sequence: TGTGCCAGCAGCATGGACACAAACTATGGCTACACCTTC.

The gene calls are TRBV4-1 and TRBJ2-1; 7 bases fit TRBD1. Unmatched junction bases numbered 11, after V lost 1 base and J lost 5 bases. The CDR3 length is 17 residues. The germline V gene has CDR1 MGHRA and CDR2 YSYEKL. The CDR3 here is CASSQALGRGFHNEQFF. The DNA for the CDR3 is TGCGCCAGCAGCCAAGCGCTCGGCAGGGGGTTTCACAATGAGCAGTTCTTC.

This CDR3 is CAIRGTGALSYEQYF. CDR3 in DNA: TGTGCCATCAGAGGGACAGGGGCCCTCTCCTACGAGCAGTACTTC. This chain uses TRBV10-3 with TRBJ2-7, with 10 bases aligning to TRBD1. Trimming cost V 6 bases and J 0 bases; bases outside gene matches: 5. Germline-derived CDR1 and CDR2 are ENHRY and SYGVKD. This CDR3 has 15 amino acids.

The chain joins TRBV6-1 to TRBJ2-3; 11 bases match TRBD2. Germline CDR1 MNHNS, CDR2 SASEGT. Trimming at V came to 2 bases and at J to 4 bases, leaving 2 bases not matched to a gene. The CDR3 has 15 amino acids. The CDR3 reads CASSEFSGGADTQYF. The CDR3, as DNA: TGTGCCAGCAGTGAATTTAGCGGGGGGGCAGATACGCAGTATTTT.

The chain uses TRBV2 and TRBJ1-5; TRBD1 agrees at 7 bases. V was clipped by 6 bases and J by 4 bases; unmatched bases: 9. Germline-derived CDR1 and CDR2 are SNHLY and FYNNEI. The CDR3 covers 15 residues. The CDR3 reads CASSPQGQVNQPQHF. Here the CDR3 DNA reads TGTGCCAGCAGCCCTCAAGGACAGGTAAATCAGCCCCAGCATTTT.

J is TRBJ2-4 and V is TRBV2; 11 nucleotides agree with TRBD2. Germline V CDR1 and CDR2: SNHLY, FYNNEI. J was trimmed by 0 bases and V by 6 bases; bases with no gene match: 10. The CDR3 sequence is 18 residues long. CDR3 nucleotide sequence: TGTGCCAGCAGCACCGGGACTAGCGGAGACTTAGCCAAAAACATTCAGTACTTC. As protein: CASSTGTSGDLAKNIQYF.